This T cell receptor beta chain was obtained from a study of CDR3 diversity in severe acne (dated by TCRdb to about 2019). Receptors were amplified or captured by PCR. Sequencing relied on an Illumina HiSeq 2000. Through fastp at Q25 and MiXCR, TCRdb rebuilt clones from the public reads, retaining in-frame beta chains. Each CDR3 protein appears once, grouped with its most common genes and DNA. Here the sample has under 100,000 distinct CDR3 sequences; about 52% occur a single time. The ten largest clones represent around 10% of the sample. The sample holds a few counts of this clonotype. Its binding antigen is unknown. It has no much larger one-base neighbor in the sample; base qualities were not kept. Sequencing was performed on blood. This sequence was found in a male donor in good health, serving as a control.

The DNA sequence is as follows: TGTGCCAGCAGTGAATCTGCCGCTTTCCCCTCCGGGGCCAACGTCCTGACTTTC. Protein translation: CASSESAAFPSGANVLTF. The sequence links TRBV2 to TRBJ2-6, with the identity of the D gene unclear. Via the germline V gene, CDR1 is SNHLY and CDR2 FYNNEI. Deletion took 2 bases off V and 4 bases off J, with a span of 18 bases between the germline ends. CDR3 length: 18 amino acids, cysteine to phenylalanine. Only the CDR3 region is kept as DNA, spanning 54 bases read in frame from base 1.